This entry concerns a single TCR beta chain. The entry originates in a study of blood T cell repertoires in COVID-19. The overall study: Donors in the United States, Italy and Spain gave samples during acute or convalescent COVID-19. In each case, the material was cDNA or gDNA derived from T cells, B-cell-depleted T cells, or PBMCs.

Measured with immunoSEQ multiplex PCR; TCRdb has only the in-frame clones, and not every one. The sample includes about 100,000 clones, 80% to 95% of them seen just once. V gave up 5 bases and J gave up 7 bases; unmatched junction bases: 9. Germline V CDR1 and CDR2: SGHTA, FQGNSA. The CDR3 covers 14 residues. This TCR came from a man aged 65 to 85 with acute or convalescent COVID-19. The rearrangement joins TRBV7-2 to TRBJ1-1; 8 bases are a match to TRBD1. The sequencing sample was made of peripheral blood. CDR3: CASSQGQGGSEAFF. CDR3 nucleotides: TGTGCCAGCAGCCAAGGACAGGGCGGGAGTGAAGCTTTCTTT.